This TCR beta chain is from a study of T cell responses to AZD1222 COVID-19 vaccine. Study-wide results and caveats: Repertoire collection took place solely once the T cell response had peaked. Rises in breadth and depth of Spike-specific TCRs came after two AZD1222 doses. Mostly white British, mostly female donors; authors suggested clonal diversity may be underestimated.

To note about this clone: Antigen: not known.

The protocol was immunoSEQ multiplex PCR, while the TCRdb copy is restricted to in-frame clones and leaves out a portion. Of approximately 100,000 clones listed, about 82% are singletons. Sequencing used peripheral blood, obtained on day 0 of AZD1222 vaccination. The clonotype was recovered from an adult in good health.

CDR3: CASSLARGGGNTIYF. CDR3 DNA sequence: TGTGCCAGCAGCTTGGCCAGGGGGGGAGGAAACACCATATATTTT. The J gene is TRBJ1-3, the V gene TRBV9, with TRBD1 matching 7 bases. This CDR3 contains 15 residues. V trimming: 4 bases; J trimming: 4 bases; junction bases outside the gene matches: 8. Per the germline V gene, CDR1 is SGDLS and CDR2 is YYNGEE.